The 32 T cell receptor beta chains presented below share a single source sample, sequenced in a study of OX40 agonist ivuxolimab in advanced cancers. The assay was immunoSEQ multiplex PCR, and TCRdb's table has in-frame clones only and misses some. The sample consists of roughly 23,000 clones, approximately 80% of them appearing once. Sequenced here: CD4+ or CD8+ T cells sorted from blood, sampled in a trial of the OX40 agonist ivuxolimab. Every receptor here comes from an adult with an advanced solid tumor such as melanoma, head and neck, liver or kidney cancer.

The genes are TRBV6-6 and TRBJ1-1; D not certain. The germline gives CDR1 MNHNY, CDR2 SVGAGI (reference sequence). Trimming left V 1 base short and J 1 base short, with 13 bases between. This CDR3 is built from 16 residues. The CDR3 region has the DNA TGTGCCAGCAGTTACTATTCATCGGGCGGGAACACTGAAGCTTTCTTT. This translates into CASSYYSSGGNTEAFF.

The gene calls are TRBV5-5 and TRBJ1-5; 7 bases are shared with TRBD1. V gave up 4 bases and J gave up 4 bases; unmatched junction bases: 8. Germline V CDR1 and CDR2: SGHKS, YYEKEE (reference sequence). The CDR3 length is 15 residues. CDR3 sequence: CASSDTGVRNQPQHF. The CDR3 nucleotides read TGTGCCAGCAGCGATACAGGGGTCCGGAATCAGCCCCAGCATTTT. Looking up the rest from reference TRBV5-5 and TRBJ1-5 gives the full variable domain: DAGVTQSPTHLIKTRGQQVTLRCSPISGHKSVSWYQQVLGQGPQFIFQYYEKEERGRGNFPDRFSARQFPNYSSELNVNALLLGDSALYLCASSDTGVRNQPQHFGDGTRLSIL.

The chain combines TRBV23-1 with TRBJ1-2; D is unclear. TRBV23-1 is an open reading frame, and its role is uncertain. Trimming shortened V by 6 bases and J by 3 bases, and 5 bases separated the two germline ends. The CDR3 runs 11 residues. The CDR3 is CASSPYYGYTF. For the CDR3, the DNA is TGCGCCAGCAGCCCGTACTATGGCTACACCTTC.

The V call is TRBV9, the J call TRBJ1-4; TRBD1 aligns across 8 bases. The V gene's germline CDR1 is SGDLS and CDR2 YYNGEE. V lost 5 bases to trimming and J lost 8 bases; unmatched junction nucleotides: 11. The CDR3 runs 15 residues. The CDR3, as DNA: TGTGCCAGCAGTGGACAGGGCGGGCTCAGGGAAAAACTGTTTTTT. Encoded protein: CASSGQGGLREKLFF.

The chain couples TRBV6-5 to TRBJ1-5, with D maybe TRBD1 (5 bases). V dropped 6 bases and J dropped 1 base, with 10 bases sitting between them. The CDR3 has 14 residues. Germline lookup yields CDR1 MNHEY and CDR2 SVGAGI. The CDR3: CASRRGGSNQPQHF. CDR3 nucleotides: TGTGCCAGCAGGCGTGGGGGGAGCAATCAGCCCCAGCATTTT.

CDR3 sequence: CASSLAQGAGTPLHF. CDR3 nucleotides: TGTGCCAGCAGCTTGGCGCAGGGGGCGGGGACACCCCTCCACTTT. The chain has TRBV5-4 and TRBJ1-6; 8 bases are shared with TRBD1. The junction had 7 bases not matched to a gene; V was cut back by 0 bases and J by 11 bases. CDR1 is SGHNT, CDR2 YYREEE, per germline (reference sequence). This CDR3 contains 15 residues.

The chain joins TRBV15 to TRBJ2-2; D uncertain. Trimming cost V 8 bases and J 5 bases, with 9 bases left between them. CDR1 and CDR2 (germline): LNHNV, YYDKDF (reference sequence). The CDR3 has 12 residues. CDR3 protein: CATLTPTGELFF. The CDR3 DNA is TGTGCCACCTTGACACCGACCGGGGAGCTGTTTTTT.

This clone has only one observation. CDR3 in amino acids: CASSPVAGANVLTF. The CDR3 DNA reads as TGTGCCAGTAGCCCCGTGGCCGGGGCCAACGTCCTGACTTTC. V and J are TRBV19 and TRBJ2-6; D not certain. Trimming pared 6 bases from V and 4 bases from J, leaving 10 bases between. Germline lookup yields CDR1 LNHDA and CDR2 SQIVND (reference sequence). The CDR3 is made up of 14 amino acids. The full variable domain, in which reference TRBV19 and TRBJ2-6 provide the parts outside the CDR3, is DGGITQSPKYLFRKEGQNVTLSCEQNLNHDAMYWYRQDPGQGLRLIYYSQIVNDFQKGDIAEGYSVSREKKESFPLTVTSAQKNPTAFYLCASSPVAGANVLTFGAGSRLTVL.

This clone was seen only once. The chain uses TRBV28 and TRBJ2-7; 7 bases fit TRBD1. Germline V gene lookup returns CDR1 MDHEN and CDR2 SYDVKM. J lost 2 bases, V lost 3 bases, and 16 bases had no gene match. CDR3 length: 18 amino acids. The CDR3 protein is CASSLSPLGRQGPYEQYF. In DNA form, the CDR3 reads TGTGCCAGCAGTTTGTCCCCATTGGGCAGACAGGGACCCTACGAGCAGTACTTC. The full variable domain, completed using reference TRBV28 and TRBJ2-7, is DVKVTQSSRYLVKRTGEKVFLECVQDMDHENMFWYRQDPGLGLRLIYFSYDVKMKEKGDIPEGYSVSREKKERFSLILESASTNQTSMYLCASSLSPLGRQGPYEQYFGPGTRLTVT.

This clone showed up just once. This sequence joins TRBV5-4 and TRBJ2-1; 10 bases map to TRBD2. The germline CDR1 and CDR2 sequences are SGHNT and YYREEE (reference sequence). The trim removed 2 bases at V and 7 bases at J, leaving 0 bases unmatched. The CDR3 has 13 residues. CDR3 sequence: CASSLLAGNEQFF. In DNA form, the CDR3 reads TGTGCCAGCAGCTTACTAGCGGGGAATGAGCAGTTCTTC.

This clone qualifies as large. The chain combines TRBV9 with TRBJ1-3; the D gene is possibly TRBD1 (5 bases). The CDR3 is 16 residues long. The V gene lost 3 bases and the J gene lost 0 bases, with 13 bases spanning the gap. CDR1 and CDR2 (germline): SGDLS, YYNGEE. CDR3: CASSGTGLISGNTIYF. In DNA, the CDR3 is TGTGCCAGCAGCGGAACGGGACTTATCTCTGGAAACACCATATATTTT.

The DNA for the CDR3 is TGTGCCAGTAGTATAGACACGCTAGCGAGAGCCAAGCAGTTCTTC. It yields the protein CASSIDTLARAKQFF. V usage is TRBV19 and J usage is TRBJ2-1, with D possibly being TRBD2 (6 bases). V was shortened by 0 bases and J by 11 bases, with 17 bases between the two germline ends. Germline V lookup: CDR1 LNHDA, CDR2 SQIVND (reference sequence). The CDR3 spans 15 residues. The full variable domain, in which reference TRBV19 and TRBJ2-1 provide the parts outside the CDR3, is DGGITQSPKYLFRKEGQNVTLSCEQNLNHDAMYWYRQDPGQGLRLIYYSQIVNDFQKGDIAEGYSVSREKKESFPLTVTSAQKNPTAFYLCASSIDTLARAKQFFGPGTRLTVL.

The rearrangement uses TRBV4-3 and TRBJ2-5; the D call may be TRBD1 or TRBD2 (5 bases each). Germline loops: CDR1 LGHNA, CDR2 YSLEER. Between the trimmed V and J ends, which lost 0 bases and 5 bases, there was a span of 16 bases. The CDR3 has 16 residues. CDR3 sequence reads: CASSQEKGLAGETQYF. CDR3 DNA: TGCGCCAGCAGCCAAGAAAAAGGGCTAGCAGGGGAGACCCAGTACTTC.

J is TRBJ2-7 and V is TRBV14; D is uncertain. V shed 0 bases and J shed 5 bases, with 11 bases lying between them. Germline V CDR1 and CDR2: SGHDN, FVKESK. The CDR3 has 14 residues. CDR3 sequence (DNA): TGTGCCAGCAGCCAAGAGGCCCCTTCCCACGAGCAGTACTTC. Protein sequence: CASSQEAPSHEQYF.

The chain recombines TRBV28 with TRBJ2-7, with TRBD1 as a possible D gene (6 bases). Looked up from germline, CDR1 is MDHEN and CDR2 is SYDVKM. The ends were cut back, 0 bases at V and 3 bases at J, with 15 bases in the middle. The CDR3 is made up of 16 amino acids. The CDR3 loop is CASSLWGATPFYEQYF. CDR3 sequence (DNA): TGTGCCAGCAGTTTATGGGGGGCCACCCCGTTCTACGAGCAGTACTTC.

The rearrangement joins TRBV7-8 to TRBJ1-3; 8 nucleotides line up with TRBD1. CDR3 length: 14 residues. Germline assignment: CDR1 SGHVS and CDR2 FQNEAQ. V gave up 6 bases and J gave up 4 bases; unmatched junction bases: 5. The CDR3 DNA is TGTGCCAGCAGGGCAGGGGGCGAAGGAAACACCATATATTTT. It specifies CASRAGGEGNTIYF.

The chain employs TRBV7-6 and TRBJ2-1; 11 bases line up with TRBD2. The V gene end was trimmed by 1 base and the J gene end by 6 bases; junction bases not matched to a gene: 5. This CDR3 region has 16 residues. Per the germline V gene, CDR1 is SGHVS and CDR2 is FNYEAQ. CDR3 sequence: CASSLELAGVGNEQFF. Here the CDR3 DNA reads TGTGCCAGCAGCTTAGAACTAGCGGGAGTAGGCAATGAGCAGTTCTTC.

The V gene is TRBV25-1, the J gene TRBJ2-1, with D hard to call. Germline CDR1 and CDR2: MGHDK and SYGVNS. The V and J ends lost 5 bases and 10 bases respectively, with 9 bases between them. This CDR3 has 11 residues. The CDR3 here is CASSTQAEQFF. CDR3 nucleotides: TGTGCCAGCAGTACCCAGGCGGAGCAGTTCTTC.

The V and J genes are TRBV7-9 and TRBJ1-1; 9 nucleotides line up with TRBD1. J gave up 4 bases and V 3 bases, and 9 bases lay outside the gene matches. The CDR3 contains 16 residues. Germline-derived CDR1 and CDR2 are SEHNR and FQNEAQ (reference sequence). The CDR3 DNA reads as TGTGCCAGCAGCTTGGACAGGGGACCCCGGGGCACTGAAGCTTTCTTT. Encoded protein: CASSLDRGPRGTEAFF.

The V and J genes are TRBV7-2 and TRBJ1-1; 7 positions match TRBD1. The CDR3 runs 14 residues. In germline, CDR1 is SGHTA, CDR2 FQGNSA. The J segment lost 1 base and the V segment lost 2 bases, leaving 1 base of the junction unmatched. The CDR3 DNA reads as TGTGCCAGCAGCTTAAACAGGGGGAACACTGAAGCTTTCTTT. It codes for CASSLNRGNTEAFF.

This clone showed up just once. The V and J genes are TRBV5-4 and TRBJ2-5, with 8 positions matching TRBD2. Per germline, CDR1 SGHNT and CDR2 YYREEE (reference sequence). J was trimmed by 5 bases and V by 4 bases; bases with no gene match: 7. This CDR3 has 14 residues. CDR3 DNA: TGTGCCAGCAGCCCCGGGGGGGCCGGGGAGACCCAGTACTTC. Translation gives CASSPGGAGETQYF. Drawing the rest from reference TRBV5-4 and TRBJ2-5, the complete variable domain is ETGVTQSPTHLIKTRGQQVTLRCSSQSGHNTVSWYQQALGQGPQFIFQYYREEENGRGNFPPRFSGLQFPNYSSELNVNALELDDSALYLCASSPGGAGETQYFGPGTRLLVL.

V is TRBV6-1 and J is TRBJ2-7; D is tentatively TRBD1 or TRBD2 (6 bases each). CDR1 is MNHNS, CDR2 SASEGT, per germline. Trimming took off 10 bases at V and 6 bases at J, with 13 bases between the two ends. This CDR3 is 11 amino acids long. CDR3 sequence reads: CAILEGGEQYF. The CDR3 bases are TGTGCCATCCTAGAGGGGGGCGAGCAGTACTTC.

The chain has TRBV5-5 and TRBJ2-3; D may be TRBD1 or TRBD2 (5 bases each). The CDR3 has 14 amino acids. Germline values: CDR1 SGHKS, CDR2 YYEKEE (reference sequence). V gave up 0 bases and J gave up 6 bases, with 11 bases separating them. This chain's CDR3 is CASSLGSGPDTQYF. CDR3 in DNA: TGTGCCAGCAGCTTGGGGTCGGGACCGGATACGCAGTATTTT.

J is TRBJ1-3 and V is TRBV7-2; no reliable D call. Germline lookup yields CDR1 SGHTA and CDR2 FQGNSA. Deletions cut 3 bases from V and 0 bases from J, with 3 bases between. The CDR3 spans 13 residues. CDR3 amino acids: CASSFVSGNTIYF. Written as DNA, the CDR3 is TGTGCCAGCAGCTTTGTCTCTGGAAACACCATATATTTT.

CDR3 region: CASNGGGLSPLHF. CDR3 sequence (DNA): TGTGCCTCCAACGGGGGGGGACTGTCACCCCTCCACTTT. The V gene is TRBV6-5, the J gene TRBJ1-6, with D possibly being TRBD1 (5 bases). The CDR3 is 13 residues long. The V end lost 11 bases, the J end lost 10 bases, and 18 bases lay between the germline ends. CDR1 is MNHEY and CDR2 is SVGAGI in the germline V gene.

The CDR3 DNA sequence: TGTGCCAGCAGCGAGGGGACGGAGACCCAGTACTTC. This translates into CASSEGTETQYF. This chain connects TRBV13 to TRBJ2-5; D may match TRBD1 or TRBD2 (5 bases each). V was clipped by 5 bases and J by 5 bases, with 9 bases between them. This CDR3 has 12 residues. Germline V gives CDR1 PRHDT, CDR2 FYEKMQ (reference sequence). The full variable domain, with the rest looked up from reference TRBV13 and TRBJ2-5, is AAGVIQSPRHLIKEKRETATLKCYPIPRHDTVYWYQQGPGQDPQFLISFYEKMQSDKGSIPDRFSAQQFSDYHSELNMSSLELGDSALYFCASSEGTETQYFGPGTRLLVL.

The chain combines TRBV27 with TRBJ1-1; weak D call: TRBD1 (5 bases). V was trimmed by 1 base and J by 7 bases, leaving 10 bases between them. The CDR3 spans 13 residues. The germline gives CDR1 MNHEY, CDR2 SMNVEV (reference sequence). The CDR3 bases are TGTGCCAGCAGTTTATTTTCAGGGCTTGAAGCTTTCTTT. Protein sequence: CASSLFSGLEAFF.

The chain joins TRBV7-8 to TRBJ2-1; D call uncertain. Germline CDR1 and CDR2: SGHVS and FQNEAQ. This CDR3 has 16 amino acids. Trimming took 7 bases from V and 0 from J, leaving 16 bases between them. CDR3 nucleotides: TGTGCCAGCAACCCCCCTAACCTGAGCTCCTACAATGAGCAGTTCTTC. Protein product: CASNPPNLSSYNEQFF.

The rearrangement links TRBV9 to TRBJ2-7; D is uncertain. V was clipped by 1 base and J by 5 bases, with 10 bases between them. The CDR3 has 13 residues. CDR1 and CDR2 from the germline V gene are SGDLS and YYNGEE. Here the CDR3 reads CASSVYGSNEQYF. CDR3 coding DNA: TGTGCCAGCAGCGTATATGGGTCGAACGAGCAGTACTTC.

As DNA, the CDR3 is TGTGCCAGCAGCCCCTTATGGATGGCACAGGGGAAGGCCGGGGAGCTGTTTTTT. The encoded protein is CASSPLWMAQGKAGELFF. V and J are TRBV7-9 and TRBJ2-2; 7 bases agree with TRBD1. The CDR3 is 18 amino acids. Trimming cost V 5 bases and J 6 bases; bases outside gene matches: 18. CDR1 is SEHNR and CDR2 is FQNEAQ in the germline V gene (reference sequence). The full variable domain, rest sourced from reference TRBV7-9 and TRBJ2-2, is DTGVSQNPRHKITKRGQNVTFRCDPISEHNRLYWYRQTLGQGPEFLTYFQNEAQLEKSRLLSDRFSAERPKGSFSTLEIQRTEQGDSAMYLCASSPLWMAQGKAGELFFGEGSRLTVL.

The V gene is TRBV7-6, the J gene TRBJ2-3; no reliable D call. This CDR3 has 13 amino acids. Trimming took off 5 bases at V and 6 bases at J, with 12 bases between the two ends. The V gene's germline CDR1 is SGHVS and CDR2 FNYEAQ. CDR3 sequence: CASSLTIGDTQYF. The DNA of the CDR3 is TGTGCCAGCAGCCTCACGATCGGCGATACGCAGTATTTT.

The J gene is TRBJ2-7, the V gene TRBV18; weak D call: TRBD1 (5 bases). The V end lost 3 bases, the J end lost 2 bases, and 20 bases lay between the germline ends. The CDR3 runs 17 residues. CDR1 and CDR2 (germline): KGHSH, LQKENI. DNA of the CDR3: TGTGCCAGCTCACCTACCTGGGCCCGGACATCTACCTACGAGCAGTACTTC. It codes for CASSPTWARTSTYEQYF.